The source of this T cell receptor (beta chain) is a study of radiation and T cells in renal cell carcinoma (dated by TCRdb to the early 2020s). Regarding the study in general: In total, 50 or so samples underwent TCR beta sequencing: some 25 tumors plus 27 peripheral blood samples. A total of 4 million to 5 million unique CDR3 nucleotide sequences, encoding 2.5 million to 3 million unique CDR3 amino acid sequences, were found across all 50 or so samples.

TCR beta libraries were generated from genomic DNA with the immunoSEQ kit, following the manufacturer's recommendations. To prepare libraries, a first multiplex PCR with proprietary primers was run, followed by a second PCR that added unique barcodes, and a bead cleanup was done after each round. Each sample batch included a kit-provided positive control reaction and a negative control reaction. The final libraries were assessed on an Agilent 4200 TapeStation D1000 ScreenTape, pooled by volume, and quantified by qPCR. Sequencing was performed on an Illumina NextSeq500 using a MidOutput 150-cycle cartridge, with 156 Read1 cycles, 15 Index1 cycles, and the kit custom primers. The pooled library was loaded at approximately 0.97 pM with approximately 18% PhiX control spiked in. In the original analysis: Vendor-processed data were analyzed in R, with a clonotype defined as all T cells sharing the same CDR3 nucleotide sequence. For clone abundance analyses, frequencies were normalized to the 10,000 most abundant clones in each sample. Before analysis, public T cell clones were removed, and these numbered fewer than six per sample on average. The dominant motif analysis was done with ImmunoMap using the PAM10 matrix, a gap penalty of 30, and a homology threshold of 0.3, and motifs with a cumulative frequency of at least 0.01 were considered dominant. TCRdb stores this immuneACCESS table with in-frame sequences only. Part of the clones is absent; in the studies checked, under half of the shortfall reflects unresolved V genes, and no reason is known for the rest. The D gene and trimming were derived from the DNA, and the V and J assignments and clone size from that table. This sample gives roughly 13,000 clones in total; roughly three fifths of them show up just once. The ten largest make up 10% to 15% of the sample.

Note on this clone: This clone's antigen is unknown. Nothing much larger sits one base from this clone, and base qualities are not available.

Overall results and qualifications from the work: A greater number of dominant CDR3 motifs was detected in irradiated tumors than in control tumors, and a larger share of the repertoire was occupied by these motifs in irradiated tumors than in control tumors. Intratumoral heterogeneity went uncaptured because the only tumor material available was small regions of approximately 0.9 g. Higher TCR clonality was observed in irradiated tumors than in controls, with an average of about 50% of the repertoire accounted for by the top 100 clonotypes, compared with about 45% in nephrectomy-only tumors. The single-armed trial design could not address effects of radiation dose or scheduling on the TCR repertoire.

The CDR3 measures 17 amino acids from cysteine to phenylalanine. Only the CDR3 DNA is retained, 51 bases long and in frame from the first base. Relative to germline, V is missing 1 base and J is missing 6 bases, with 7 bases of the junction outside any gene match. Via the germline V gene, CDR1 is LGHNA and CDR2 YNFKEQ. This specimen's time point label, per the study, means: tumor resected at nephrectomy. The treatment or condition label for this specimen denotes: treatment-naive control, cytoreductive nephrectomy. Control tumors were obtained from treatment-naive renal cell carcinoma patients in whom cytoreductive nephrectomy was performed without prior radiation. All patients had renal cell carcinoma with clear cell pathology. Control tumors used for TCR sequencing were obtained from a handful of females and about 12 males (median age approximately 54 years, range roughly 40 to 90) and were resected from about 2010 to 2014. Tumors were dissociated mechanically, digested with collagenase/hyaluronidase at 37 degrees C, processed in gentleMACS C tubes, and stored in liquid nitrogen. The QIAamp DNA Blood Mini Kit (Qiagen) was used to prepare genomic DNA for TCR sequencing. Only samples passing all quality control checks were included in the analyses.

This receptor was taken from a man in his fifties or sixties with renal cell carcinoma. Sequences were derived from tumor tissue, sampled from a patient whose treatment was nephrectomy without radiotherapy. The chain employs TRBV4-2 and TRBJ2-1; 12 central nucleotides agree with TRBD2. The nucleotide sequence reads TGTGCCAGCAGCCAAGCTAGCGGGGGGGCCGCAGTCAATGAGCAGTTCTTC. Translation gives CASSQASGGAAVNEQFF.